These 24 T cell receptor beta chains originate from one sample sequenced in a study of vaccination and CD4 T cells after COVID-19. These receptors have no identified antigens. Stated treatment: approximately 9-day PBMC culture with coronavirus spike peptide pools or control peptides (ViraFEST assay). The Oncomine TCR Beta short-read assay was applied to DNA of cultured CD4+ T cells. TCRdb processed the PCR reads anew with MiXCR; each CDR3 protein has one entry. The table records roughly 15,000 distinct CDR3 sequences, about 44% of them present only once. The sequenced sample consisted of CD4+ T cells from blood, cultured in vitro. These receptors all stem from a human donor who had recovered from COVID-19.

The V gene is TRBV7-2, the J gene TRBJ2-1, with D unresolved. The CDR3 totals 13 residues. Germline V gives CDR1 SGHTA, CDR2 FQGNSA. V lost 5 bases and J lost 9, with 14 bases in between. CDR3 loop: CASSQRNSREQFF. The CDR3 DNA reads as TGTGCCAGCAGCCAGAGGAACAGCCGTGAGCAGTTCTTC.

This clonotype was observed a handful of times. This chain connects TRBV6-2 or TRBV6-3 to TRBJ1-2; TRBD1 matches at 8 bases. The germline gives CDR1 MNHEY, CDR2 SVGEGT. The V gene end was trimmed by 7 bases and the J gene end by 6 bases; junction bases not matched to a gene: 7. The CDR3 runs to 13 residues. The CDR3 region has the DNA TGTGCCAGCACGTGGACAGGGTCGGATGGCTACACCTTC. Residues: CASTWTGSDGYTF.

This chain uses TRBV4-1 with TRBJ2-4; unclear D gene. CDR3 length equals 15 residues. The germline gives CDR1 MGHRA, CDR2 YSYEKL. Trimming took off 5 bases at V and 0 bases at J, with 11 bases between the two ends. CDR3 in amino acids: CASSVRALAKNIQYF. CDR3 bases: TGCGCCAGCAGCGTCCGGGCCCTAGCCAAAAACATTCAGTACTTC.

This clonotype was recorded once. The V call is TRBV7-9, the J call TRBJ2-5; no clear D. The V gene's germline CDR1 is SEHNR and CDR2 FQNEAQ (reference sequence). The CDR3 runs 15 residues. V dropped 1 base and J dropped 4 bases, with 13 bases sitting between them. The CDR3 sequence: CASSLDSGVRETQYF. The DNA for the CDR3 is TGTGCCAGCAGCTTAGACTCTGGAGTAAGAGAGACCCAGTACTTC. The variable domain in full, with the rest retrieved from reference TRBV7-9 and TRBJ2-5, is DTGVSQNPRHKITKRGQNVTFRCDPISEHNRLYWYRQTLGQGPEFLTYFQNEAQLEKSRLLSDRFSAERPKGSFSTLEIQRTEQGDSAMYLCASSLDSGVRETQYFGPGTRLLVL.

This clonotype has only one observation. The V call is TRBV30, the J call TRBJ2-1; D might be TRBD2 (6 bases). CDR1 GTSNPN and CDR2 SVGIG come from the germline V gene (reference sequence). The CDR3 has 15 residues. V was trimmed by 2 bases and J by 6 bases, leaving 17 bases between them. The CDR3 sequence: CAWSIIAELSNEQFF. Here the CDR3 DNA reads TGTGCCTGGAGTATAATAGCGGAGCTGAGCAATGAGCAGTTCTTC.

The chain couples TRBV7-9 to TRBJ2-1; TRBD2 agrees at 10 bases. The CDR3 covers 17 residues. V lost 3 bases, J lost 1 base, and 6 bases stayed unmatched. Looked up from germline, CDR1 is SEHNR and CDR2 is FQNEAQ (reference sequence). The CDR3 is CASSFHPGLASYNEQFF. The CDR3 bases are TGTGCCAGCAGCTTTCACCCGGGACTAGCGTCCTACAATGAGCAGTTCTTC.

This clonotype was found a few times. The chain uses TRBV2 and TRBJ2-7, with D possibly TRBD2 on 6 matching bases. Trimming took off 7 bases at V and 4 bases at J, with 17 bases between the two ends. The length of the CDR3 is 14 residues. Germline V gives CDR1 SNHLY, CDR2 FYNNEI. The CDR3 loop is CASNPPGGLYEQYF. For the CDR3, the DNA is TGTGCCAGCAACCCCCCTGGAGGGTTATACGAGCAGTACTTC.

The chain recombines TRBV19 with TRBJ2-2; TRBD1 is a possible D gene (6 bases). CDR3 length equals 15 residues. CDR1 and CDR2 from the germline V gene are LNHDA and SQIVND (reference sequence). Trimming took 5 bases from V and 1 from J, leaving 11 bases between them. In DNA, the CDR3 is TGTGCCAGTAGTCCAGGGGCGCGGAACACCGGGGAGCTGTTTTTT. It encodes CASSPGARNTGELFF.

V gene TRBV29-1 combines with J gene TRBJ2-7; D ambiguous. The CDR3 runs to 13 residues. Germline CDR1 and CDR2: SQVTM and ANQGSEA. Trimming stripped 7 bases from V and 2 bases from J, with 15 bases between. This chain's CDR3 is CSAMKLDPYEQYF. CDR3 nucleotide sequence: TGCAGCGCCATGAAATTGGACCCCTACGAGCAGTACTTC.

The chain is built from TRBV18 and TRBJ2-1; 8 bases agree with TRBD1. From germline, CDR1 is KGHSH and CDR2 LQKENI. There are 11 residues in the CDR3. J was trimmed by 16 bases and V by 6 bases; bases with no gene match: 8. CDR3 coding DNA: TGTGCCAGCTCGTACGACAGGGGTCATTTCTTC. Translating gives CASSYDRGHFF. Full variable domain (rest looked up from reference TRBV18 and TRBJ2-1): NAGVMQNPRHLVRRRGQEARLRCSPMKGHSHVYWYRQLPEEGLKFMVYLQKENIIDESGMPKERFSAEFPKEGPSILRIQQVVRGDSAAYFCASSYDRGHFFGPGTRLTVL.

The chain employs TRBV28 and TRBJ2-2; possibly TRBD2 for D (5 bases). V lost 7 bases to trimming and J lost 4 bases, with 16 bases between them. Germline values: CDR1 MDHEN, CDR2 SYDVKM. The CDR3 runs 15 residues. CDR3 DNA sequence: TGTGCCAGCACAACCAGTGGCGGGCTCACCGGGGAGCTGTTTTTT. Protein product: CASTTSGGLTGELFF. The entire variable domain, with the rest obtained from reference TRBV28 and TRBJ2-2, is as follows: DVKVTQSSRYLVKRTGEKVFLECVQDMDHENMFWYRQDPGLGLRLIYFSYDVKMKEKGDIPEGYSVSREKKERFSLILESASTNQTSMYLCASTTSGGLTGELFFGEGSRLTVL.

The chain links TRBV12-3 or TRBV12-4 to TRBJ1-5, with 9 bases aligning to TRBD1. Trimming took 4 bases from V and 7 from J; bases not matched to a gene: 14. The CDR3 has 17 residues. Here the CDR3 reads CASSSKGYGTGHQPQHF. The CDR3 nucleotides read TGTGCCAGCAGTTCCAAGGGATATGGGACAGGGCACCAGCCCCAGCATTTT.

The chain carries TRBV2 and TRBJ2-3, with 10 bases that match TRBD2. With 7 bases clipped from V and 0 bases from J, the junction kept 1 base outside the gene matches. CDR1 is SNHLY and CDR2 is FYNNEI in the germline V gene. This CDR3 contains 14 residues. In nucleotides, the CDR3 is TGTGCCAGCAAGACTAGCGGGAGCACAGATACGCAGTATTTT. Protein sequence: CASKTSGSTDTQYF.

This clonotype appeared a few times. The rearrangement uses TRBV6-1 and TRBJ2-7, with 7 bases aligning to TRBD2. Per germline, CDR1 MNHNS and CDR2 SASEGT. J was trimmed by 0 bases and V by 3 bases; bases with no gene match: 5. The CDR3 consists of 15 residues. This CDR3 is CASSEMAGDSYEQYF. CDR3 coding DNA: TGTGCCAGCAGTGAGATGGCGGGAGACTCCTACGAGCAGTACTTC.

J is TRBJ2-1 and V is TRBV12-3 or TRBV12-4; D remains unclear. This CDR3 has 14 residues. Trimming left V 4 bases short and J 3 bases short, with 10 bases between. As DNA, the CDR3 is TGTGCCAGCAGTTCCCGGGTCTACTACAATGAGCAGTTCTTC. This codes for CASSSRVYYNEQFF.

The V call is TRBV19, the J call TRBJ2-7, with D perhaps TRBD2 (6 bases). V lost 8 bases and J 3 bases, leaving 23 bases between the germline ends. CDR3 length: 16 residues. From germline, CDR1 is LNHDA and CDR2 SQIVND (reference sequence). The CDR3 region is CASFSSGGLAHYEQYF. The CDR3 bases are TGTGCCAGTTTCTCTTCTGGGGGACTTGCCCACTACGAGCAGTACTTC.

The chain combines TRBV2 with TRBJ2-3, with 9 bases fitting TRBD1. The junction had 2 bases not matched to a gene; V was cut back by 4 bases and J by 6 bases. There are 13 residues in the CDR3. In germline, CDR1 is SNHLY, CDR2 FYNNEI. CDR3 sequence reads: CASSVGTGDTQYF. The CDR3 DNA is TGTGCCAGCAGTGTGGGGACAGGGGATACGCAGTATTTT.

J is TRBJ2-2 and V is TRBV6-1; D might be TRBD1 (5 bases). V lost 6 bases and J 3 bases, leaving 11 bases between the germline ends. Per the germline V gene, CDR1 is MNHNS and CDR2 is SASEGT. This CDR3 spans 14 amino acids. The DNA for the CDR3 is TGTGCCAGCAGCAGTAAACAGGACACCGGGGAGCTGTTTTTT. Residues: CASSSKQDTGELFF.

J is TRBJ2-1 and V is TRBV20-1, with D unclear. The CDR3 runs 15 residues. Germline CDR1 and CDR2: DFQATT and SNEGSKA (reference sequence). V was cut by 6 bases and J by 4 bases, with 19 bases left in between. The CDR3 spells CSATYPMTVYNEQFF. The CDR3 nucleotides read TGCAGTGCAACCTATCCTATGACGGTTTACAATGAGCAGTTCTTC.

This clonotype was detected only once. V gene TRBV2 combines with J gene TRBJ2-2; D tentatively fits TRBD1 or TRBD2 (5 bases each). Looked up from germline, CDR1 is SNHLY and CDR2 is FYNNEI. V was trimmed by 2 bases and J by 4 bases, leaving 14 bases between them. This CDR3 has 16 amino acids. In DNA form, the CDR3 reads TGTGCCAGCAGTGAAACCATAGCGAGGGGCACCGGGGAGCTGTTTTTT. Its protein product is CASSETIARGTGELFF.

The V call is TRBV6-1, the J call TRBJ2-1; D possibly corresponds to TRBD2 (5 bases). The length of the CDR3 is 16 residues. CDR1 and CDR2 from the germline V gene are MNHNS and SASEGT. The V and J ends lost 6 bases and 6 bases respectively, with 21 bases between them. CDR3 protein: CASSEMVAKGLNEQFF. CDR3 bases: TGTGCCAGCAGCGAAATGGTAGCCAAAGGACTCAATGAGCAGTTCTTC.

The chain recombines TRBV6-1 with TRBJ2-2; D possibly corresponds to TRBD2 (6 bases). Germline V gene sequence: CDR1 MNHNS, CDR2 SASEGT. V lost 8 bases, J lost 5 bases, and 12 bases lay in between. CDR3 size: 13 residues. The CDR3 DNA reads TGTGCCAGCCGGGGGTTTGGGACCGGGGAGCTGTTTTTT. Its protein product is CASRGFGTGELFF.

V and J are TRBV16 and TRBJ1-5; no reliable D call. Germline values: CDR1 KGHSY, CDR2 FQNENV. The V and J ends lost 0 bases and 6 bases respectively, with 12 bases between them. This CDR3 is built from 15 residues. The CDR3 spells CASSQSNAVGQPQHF. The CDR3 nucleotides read TGTGCCAGCAGCCAATCTAACGCCGTTGGTCAGCCCCAGCATTTT.

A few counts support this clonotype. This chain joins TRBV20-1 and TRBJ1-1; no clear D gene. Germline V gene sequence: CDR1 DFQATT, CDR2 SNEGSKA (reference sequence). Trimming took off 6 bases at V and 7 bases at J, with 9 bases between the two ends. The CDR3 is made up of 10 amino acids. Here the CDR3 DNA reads TGCAGTGCCCCTGGGAATGAAGCTTTCTTT. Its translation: CSAPGNEAFF.